The next 12 T cell receptor beta chains were all read from a single sample in a study of T cell responses to AZD1222 COVID-19 vaccine. Some clones are missing from TCRdb's copy, which holds only in-frame ones; the method was immunoSEQ multiplex PCR. Of about 170,000 clones detected, roughly 90% appear once; the ten largest clones hold about 1.6%. The specimen was peripheral blood, collected on day 0 of AZD1222 vaccination. The receptors were gathered from an adult in good health.

The rearrangement uses TRBV19 and TRBJ2-7; D assignment may be TRBD1 or TRBD2 (6 bases each). Germline V gives CDR1 LNHDA, CDR2 SQIVND (reference sequence). The CDR3 consists of 14 residues. V was trimmed by 3 bases and J by 2 bases, leaving 11 bases between them. The CDR3 DNA reads TGTGCCAGTAGTATGGAACGGGGGCCCTACGAGCAGTACTTC. It codes for CASSMERGPYEQYF.

The CDR3 spells CASSLGPPRETQYF. The DNA for the CDR3 is TGTGCCAGCAGCTTGGGACCCCCTCGGGAGACCCAGTACTTC. V is TRBV5-6 and J is TRBJ2-5; D is undetermined. Trimming took off 0 bases at V and 5 bases at J, with 11 bases between the two ends. There are 14 residues in the CDR3. Germline CDR1 SGHDT, CDR2 YYEEEE.

The rearrangement uses TRBV6-5 and TRBJ2-7; 9 bases agree with TRBD1. The CDR3 contains 15 residues. Germline V gene data show CDR1 as MNHEY and CDR2 as SVGAGI. The V and J ends lost 5 bases and 0 bases, in that order; junction bases with no gene match: 5. Written as DNA, the CDR3 is TGTGCCAGCAGTCTAAGGGACAGGGCCTCCTACGAGCAGTACTTC. This codes for CASSLRDRASYEQYF.

The chain couples TRBV7-9 to TRBJ1-4; 10 bases line up with TRBD1. The germline V gene encodes CDR1 SEHNR and CDR2 FQNEAQ (reference sequence). The CDR3 contains 15 residues. J lost 10 bases, V lost 0 bases, and 5 bases had no gene match. The CDR3 DNA follows: TGTGCCAGCAGCTTAGCGGAGGGGACAGGGGCAAAACTGTTTTTT. The encoded protein is CASSLAEGTGAKLFF.

V is TRBV5-1 and J is TRBJ1-2, with TRBD1 matching over 7 bases. After removal of 0 bases from V and 5 bases from J, the junction contained 13 bases not matched to a gene. This CDR3 region has 17 residues. Germline CDR1 reads SGHRS; CDR2 reads YFSETQ. CDR3 in amino acids: CASSLEGLGRGRYGYTF. The CDR3 region has the DNA TGCGCCAGCAGCTTGGAGGGGCTTGGCAGGGGGAGATATGGCTACACCTTC.

This chain links TRBV6-1 with TRBJ2-3; D is perhaps TRBD2 (5 bases). V shed 2 bases and J shed 4 bases, with 13 bases lying between them. CDR1 MNHNS and CDR2 SASEGT come from the germline V gene. The CDR3 consists of 15 residues. The CDR3 region has the DNA TGTGCCAGCAGTGAAAGGAAGCGGTCAGCAGATACGCAGTATTTT. Translating gives CASSERKRSADTQYF.

CDR3 bases: TGTGCCAGCAGTGACCACACCTATGGCTACACCTTC. It translates to CASSDHTYGYTF. V usage is TRBV2 and J usage is TRBJ1-2; D gene uncertain. The CDR3 is made up of 12 amino acids. Germline V gives CDR1 SNHLY, CDR2 FYNNEI. V dropped 3 bases and J dropped 4 bases, with 6 bases sitting between them.

CDR3 protein: CASSVSGVRGRASTDTQYF. CDR3 DNA: TGTGCCAGCAGCGTATCCGGGGTTCGGGGGAGGGCTAGCACAGATACGCAGTATTTT. The chain links TRBV9 to TRBJ2-3; 7 positions match TRBD2. CDR3 size: 19 residues. V was pared by 1 base and J by 0 bases, with 14 bases of the junction left unmatched. From germline, CDR1 is SGDLS and CDR2 YYNGEE.

The chain couples TRBV4-2 to TRBJ1-4; D gene unclear. Trimming shortened V by 1 base and J by 0 bases, and 9 bases separated the two germline ends. From germline, CDR1 is LGHNA and CDR2 YNFKEQ. The CDR3 spans 16 residues. CDR3 amino acids: CASSQGLGATNEKLFF. CDR3 nucleotides: TGTGCCAGCAGCCAAGGTTTAGGCGCAACTAATGAAAAACTGTTTTTT.

In nucleotides, the CDR3 is TGTGCCAGCAGTTACGCCAGGGGGCCGGCTAGAAGCTACACCTTC. Translation: CASSYARGPARSYTF. The chain employs TRBV27 and TRBJ1-2; 8 bases fit TRBD1. Germline CDR1 and CDR2: MNHEY and SMNVEV (reference sequence). The junction had 13 bases not matched to a gene; V was cut back by 4 bases and J by 9 bases. There are 15 residues in the CDR3.

This clone was seen only a few times. The J gene is TRBJ1-2, the V gene TRBV5-1; TRBD1 aligns across 7 bases. Losses at the gene ends were 0 bases for V and 6 bases for J; bases not matched to a gene: 8. CDR3 length equals 15 residues. Looked up from germline, CDR1 is SGHRS and CDR2 is YFSETQ. This chain's CDR3 is CASSLVTGWDNGYTF. The CDR3 coding sequence is TGCGCCAGCAGCTTGGTGACAGGGTGGGATAATGGCTACACCTTC.

J is TRBJ2-1 and V is TRBV9, with D possibly TRBD2 on 6 matching bases. CDR3 length equals 18 residues. The germline CDR1 and CDR2 sequences are SGDLS and YYNGEE. V was cut by 4 bases and J by 1 base, with 21 bases left in between. The CDR3 DNA sequence: TGTGCCAGCAGCCTCAATCCCCGGGGCGGGGAGTCCTACAATGAGCAGTTCTTC. It is translated as CASSLNPRGGESYNEQFF.